Presented here are 9 T cell receptor beta chains from one specimen sequenced in a study of T cell changes during pregnancy in multiple sclerosis. Sequenced by immunoSEQ multiplex PCR; TCRdb stores in-frame clones only, minus some. The sample shows 40,000 or so clones, 91% of them seen only once. The sequencing used CD4+ T cells from peripheral blood mononuclear cells, collected in the third trimester of pregnancy. These receptors were obtained from a female donor in good health, enrolled as a control in a pregnancy study.

The chain is built from TRBV7-9 and TRBJ2-7; possibly TRBD1 for D (6 bases). This CDR3 contains 13 residues. Germline V lookup: CDR1 SEHNR, CDR2 FQNEAQ (reference sequence). Deletions cut 5 bases from V and 6 bases from J, with 14 bases between. The DNA for the CDR3 is TGTGCCAGCAGCACCCAAGAACAGGGCGAGCAGTACTTC. Translated, it gives CASSTQEQGEQYF.

Only one count was recorded for this clone. The chain recombines TRBV19 with TRBJ2-7; D call uncertain. Trimming cost V 3 bases and J 2 bases, with 17 bases left between them. Germline-derived CDR1 and CDR2 are LNHDA and SQIVND (reference sequence). This CDR3 is 16 amino acids long. CDR3 coding DNA: TGTGCCAGTAGTATTTCGTTCCACTCCGTGCCCTACGAGCAGTACTTC. Translating it yields CASSISFHSVPYEQYF.

The chain recombines TRBV7-5 with TRBJ2-7; the DNA was not used to check the table's D call, TRBD2. TRBV7-5 is designated a pseudogene. This CDR3 is 20 amino acids long. The CDR3 bases are TGTGCCAGAAGCTCCCCCCCCGCCGGGCTAGCGGGAGTATTGTTCTACGAGCAGTACTTC. Translating it yields CARSSPPAGLAGVLFYEQYF.

The rearrangement links TRBV11-2 to TRBJ2-2; D is unclear. The CDR3 is made up of 13 amino acids. The germline gives CDR1 SGHAT, CDR2 FQNNGV. V was cut by 0 bases and J by 8 bases, with 7 bases left in between. This CDR3 is CASSLDGWGELFF. CDR3 coding DNA: TGTGCCAGCAGCTTAGATGGCTGGGGGGAGCTGTTTTTT. The complete variable domain, with remaining parts taken from reference TRBV11-2 and TRBJ2-2, reads EAGVAQSPRYKIIEKRQSVAFWCNPISGHATLYWYQQILGQGPKLLIQFQNNGVVDDSQLPKDRFSAERLKGVDSTLKIQPAKLEDSAVYLCASSLDGWGELFFGEGSRLTVL.

J is TRBJ2-1 and V is TRBV5-6; 7 nucleotides align to TRBD1. CDR1 and CDR2 (germline): SGHDT, YYEEEE. V lost 4 bases, J lost 3 bases, and 10 bases stayed unmatched. The CDR3 spans 16 residues. The CDR3 bases are TGTGCCAGCAGCGTCGACGGGACAGTCAACTACAATGAGCAGTTCTTC. It yields the protein CASSVDGTVNYNEQFF.

This rearrangement joins TRBV11-3 to TRBJ2-5, with D possibly being TRBD2 (6 bases). Germline lookup yields CDR1 SGHNT and CDR2 YENEEA. There are 15 residues in the CDR3. The V gene lost 5 bases and the J gene lost 0 bases, with 13 bases spanning the gap. CDR3 bases: TGTGCCAGCAGCGTAGGCGGGGACTACCAAGAGACCCAGTACTTC. Translating it yields CASSVGGDYQETQYF.

This rearrangement joins TRBV28 to TRBJ2-1; D is perhaps TRBD2 (6 bases). Germline CDR1 reads MDHEN; CDR2 reads SYDVKM. Trimming cost V 3 bases and J 0 bases, with 15 bases left between them. The length of the CDR3 is 17 residues. Written as DNA, the CDR3 is TGTGCCAGCAGTTTCCAAGCGGGCGCCAGCTCCTACAATGAGCAGTTCTTC. Translated, it gives CASSFQAGASSYNEQFF.

V gene TRBV4-2 combines with J gene TRBJ2-3, with D uncertain. Per the germline V gene, CDR1 is LGHNA and CDR2 is YNFKEQ. The V end was cut by 0 bases, the J end by 3 bases, with 7 bases between. The CDR3 consists of 14 residues. The CDR3 DNA reads TGTGCCAGCAGCCAAGAAGCACCAACAGATACGCAGTATTTT. This encodes CASSQEAPTDTQYF.

This clone was counted only a few times. V and J are TRBV7-3 and TRBJ2-2, with a possible D match to TRBD1 (5 bases). Between the trimmed V and J ends, which lost 2 bases and 2 bases, there was a span of 12 bases. CDR3 size: 16 residues. CDR1 and CDR2 (germline): SGHTA, FQGTGA. The CDR3: CASSLQGARNTGELFF. The CDR3 bases are TGTGCCAGCAGCTTACAAGGGGCGCGTAACACCGGGGAGCTGTTTTTT.